The subject of this entry is one T cell receptor beta chain. The CDR3 is 14 residues long. V was trimmed by 4 bases and J by 6 bases, leaving 16 bases between them. Germline values: CDR1 SGHKS, CDR2 YYEKEE (reference sequence). The data were taken from a study of blood T cell repertoires in COVID-19. Profiling relied on immunoSEQ multiplex PCR, and the TCRdb table lists in-frame clones only, not all of them. The sample includes 95,000 to 150,000 clones, around 76% of them seen just once. Followed over time, Seattle patients had been enrolled while infection was active. The sample was peripheral blood. This clonotype was sampled from a man older than 75 with COVID-19, enrolled during active disease. V usage is TRBV5-5 and J usage is TRBJ1-1, with D possibly matching TRBD1 (6 bases). CDR3: CASSRRETGAEAFF. The CDR3 DNA sequence: TGTGCCAGCAGCCGGAGAGAGACAGGCGCTGAAGCTTTCTTT.